This T cell receptor beta chain appears in the sequencing data of a study of CXCR3-negative and CXCR3-positive naive CD8 T cells. Among CD8+ T cells, naive ones were CD45RO-CCR7+CD27+CD95-. Study-level points and caveats: Memory CD8+ cells showed much lower diversity, while both naive subsets were comparably high. CXCR3-positive naive cells carried more hydrophobic TRB CDR3s than CXCR3-negative ones. Memory cells showed distinct TRBV-TRBJ patterns, while the two naive subsets matched.

About this clonotype: What it recognizes is unknown.

With UMI labels, 5' RACE was used to prepare the TRB cDNA libraries. TCRdb re-called the 5' RACE reads and gives one entry per CDR3 protein, without DNA. The repertoire table contains some 150,000 distinct CDR3 sequences. The germline V gene encodes CDR1 SGHKS and CDR2 YYEKEE (reference sequence). The CDR3 is 13 residues long. The chain combines TRBV5-5 with TRBJ2-1. Sequencing was performed on naive CXCR3+ CD8+ T cells from blood. Subset here: CD45RO-CCR7+CD27+CD95- naive CD8+ T cells expressing CXCR3 (TNR3+). The sequence was collected from a human donor in good health. Some clones in this sample may be carry-over from other donors' samples. The CDR3 protein is CASSFIRVDEQFF.